Listed below are T cell receptor beta chains from one sample, sequenced in a study of T cells in Graves' hyperthyroidism and ophthalmopathy. TCRdb reanalysed the multiplex PCR reads using MiXCR and keeps one entry per CDR3 protein. The data contain 600,000 to 750,000 distinct CDR3 sequences, 15% to 20% of them singletons. Specimen: blood. These receptor sequences come from a man in his forties or fifties with Graves' hyperthyroidism. Both conserved end residues are part of each CDR3. The D gene is left open where the match is weak. Clone size is given for some rows only: seen once, a few or many times, or a class if the clone is expanded.

CDR3 length: 13
D gene: TRBD2
clone size: once
V gene: TRBV24-1
J gene: TRBJ2-1
CDR3 protein: CATRAGGDNEQFF
CDR3 DNA: TGTGCCACCAGAGCGGGAGGGGACAATGAGCAGTTCTTC

CDR3 length: 13
D gene: -
clone size: many
V gene: TRBV27
J gene: TRBJ1-1
CDR3 protein: CASGYRVNTEAFF
CDR3 DNA: TGTGCCAGCGGTTATAGGGTGAACACTGAAGCTTTCTTT

CDR3 length: 15
D gene: TRBD1
clone size: many
V gene: TRBV7-8
J gene: TRBJ1-2
CDR3 protein: CASSLDRVGGYGYTF
CDR3 DNA: TGTGCCAGCAGCCTGGACAGGGTGGGGGGCTATGGCTACACCTTC

CDR3 length: 15
D gene: TRBD1
clone size: once
V gene: TRBV12-3/TRBV12-4
J gene: TRBJ1-6
CDR3 protein: CASSPRQGVNSPLHF
CDR3 DNA: TGTGCCAGCAGTCCTCGACAGGGGGTTAATTCACCCCTCCACTTT

CDR3 length: 12
D gene: -
clone size: many
V gene: TRBV20-1
J gene: TRBJ2-1
CDR3 protein: CSVDKGYNEQFF
CDR3 DNA: TGCAGTGTTGACAAGGGGTACAATGAGCAGTTCTTC

CDR3 length: 11
D gene: -
clone size: -
V gene: TRBV2
J gene: TRBJ2-5
CDR3 protein: CASSAVMTGDF
CDR3 DNA: TGTGCCAGCAGTGCTGTGATGACGGGAGACTTC

CDR3 length: 13
D gene: -
clone size: once
V gene: TRBV4-1
J gene: TRBJ1-2
CDR3 protein: CASRQGSGQGYTF
CDR3 DNA: TGCGCCAGCAGACAAGGTTCCGGGCAAGGCTACACCTTC

CDR3 length: 16
D gene: TRBD1
clone size: few
V gene: TRBV19
J gene: TRBJ1-1
CDR3 protein: CASSIARGPFNTEAFF
CDR3 DNA: TGTGCCAGTAGTATCGCCAGGGGGCCTTTTAACACTGAAGCTTTCTTT

CDR3 length: 13
D gene: -
clone size: many
V gene: TRBV29-1
J gene: TRBJ2-7
CDR3 protein: CSVADRLFYEQYF
CDR3 DNA: TGCAGCGTCGCCGACAGGCTTTTCTACGAGCAGTACTTC

CDR3 length: 15
D gene: TRBD1
clone size: few
V gene: TRBV19
J gene: TRBJ1-2
CDR3 protein: CASREQGASNYGYTF
CDR3 DNA: TGTGCCAGTAGGGAACAGGGGGCGTCTAACTATGGCTACACCTTC

CDR3 length: 16
D gene: -
clone size: many
V gene: TRBV10-3
J gene: TRBJ2-3
CDR3 protein: CAIAPGRARSTDTQYF
CDR3 DNA: TGTGCCATCGCGCCTGGGCGGGCCCGGAGCACAGATACGCAGTATTTT

CDR3 length: 14
D gene: TRBD1
clone size: many
V gene: TRBV27
J gene: TRBJ1-6
CDR3 protein: CASSRGTGNSPLHF
CDR3 DNA: TGTGCCAGCAGCCGCGGGACAGGGAATTCACCCCTCCACTTT

CDR3 length: 12
D gene: -
clone size: many
V gene: TRBV11-3
J gene: TRBJ1-2
CDR3 protein: CASSLGGDGYTF
CDR3 DNA: TGTGCCAGCAGCTTAGGCGGGGATGGCTACACCTTC

CDR3 length: 15
D gene: -
clone size: many
V gene: TRBV12-3/TRBV12-4
J gene: TRBJ1-5
CDR3 protein: CASSFQGLSNQPQHF
CDR3 DNA: TGTGCCAGCAGTTTTCAGGGACTGAGCAATCAGCCCCAGCATTTT

CDR3 length: 17
D gene: TRBD1
clone size: many
V gene: TRBV7-6
J gene: TRBJ1-2
CDR3 protein: CASSLEIGQGTNYGYTF
CDR3 DNA: TGTGCCAGCAGCTTAGAAATCGGACAGGGGACTAACTATGGCTACACCTTC

CDR3 length: 16
D gene: -
clone size: -
V gene: TRBV25-1
J gene: TRBJ2-5
CDR3 protein: CASSEGGGPYQETQYF
CDR3 DNA: TGTGCCAGCAGTGAGGGGGGGGGGCCTTACCAAGAGACCCAGTACTTC

CDR3 length: 15
D gene: TRBD2
clone size: many
V gene: TRBV30
J gene: TRBJ2-1
CDR3 protein: CAWSAWDYPDNEQFF
CDR3 DNA: TGTGCCTGGAGTGCCTGGGACTATCCTGACAATGAGCAGTTCTTC

CDR3 length: 14
D gene: TRBD2
clone size: many
V gene: TRBV18
J gene: TRBJ2-5
CDR3 protein: CASSLAGGSETQYF
CDR3 DNA: TGTGCCAGCTCACTAGCGGGAGGTTCGGAGACCCAGTACTTC

CDR3 length: 15
D gene: -
clone size: few
V gene: TRBV15
J gene: TRBJ2-1
CDR3 protein: CATSDPTEINDEQFF
CDR3 DNA: TGTGCCACCAGCGACCCGACAGAGATTAACGATGAGCAGTTCTTC

CDR3 length: 16
D gene: TRBD2
clone size: -
V gene: TRBV18
J gene: TRBJ2-2
CDR3 protein: CASSPRSGGNTGELFF
CDR3 DNA: TGTGCCAGCTCACCCCGCAGCGGGGGGAACACCGGGGAGCTGTTTTTT

CDR3 length: 13
D gene: -
clone size: -
V gene: TRBV5-6
J gene: TRBJ2-1
CDR3 protein: CASRSGTPNEQFF
CDR3 DNA: TGTGCCAGCAGATCCGGGACGCCAAATGAGCAGTTCTTC

CDR3 length: 14
D gene: TRBD2
clone size: -
V gene: TRBV29-1
J gene: TRBJ2-3
CDR3 protein: CSVVAGEVGGTQYF
CDR3 DNA: TGCAGCGTTGTTGCGGGAGAGGTGGGAGGAACGCAGTATTTT

CDR3 length: 16
D gene: -
clone size: -
V gene: TRBV6-1
J gene: TRBJ2-3
CDR3 protein: CASRDEGVYFTDTQYF
CDR3 DNA: TGTGCCAGCAGGGATGAGGGAGTCTACTTCACAGATACGCAGTATTTT

CDR3 length: 13
D gene: -
clone size: many
V gene: TRBV28
J gene: TRBJ2-7
CDR3 protein: CASKNRFSYEQYF
CDR3 DNA: TGTGCCAGCAAGAACAGGTTTTCCTACGAGCAGTACTTC

CDR3 length: 15
D gene: TRBD1
clone size: -
V gene: TRBV6-5
J gene: TRBJ2-5
CDR3 protein: CASSYTGQPQGTQYF
CDR3 DNA: TGTGCCAGCAGTTACACGGGACAGCCTCAAGGGACCCAGTACTTC

CDR3 length: 17
D gene: TRBD2
clone size: many
V gene: TRBV6-2/TRBV6-3
J gene: TRBJ2-3
CDR3 protein: CASSYSLAGVFADTQYF
CDR3 DNA: TGTGCCAGCAGTTACTCACTAGCGGGAGTGTTTGCAGATACGCAGTATTTT

CDR3 length: 13
D gene: -
clone size: many
V gene: TRBV30
J gene: TRBJ2-1
CDR3 protein: CAWHPGVHNEQFF
CDR3 DNA: TGTGCCTGGCACCCGGGGGTCCACAATGAGCAGTTCTTC

CDR3 length: 12
D gene: -
clone size: -
V gene: TRBV9
J gene: TRBJ1-2
CDR3 protein: CASSGDAYGYTF
CDR3 DNA: TGTGCCAGCAGCGGTGATGCTTATGGCTACACCTTC

CDR3 length: 16
D gene: -
clone size: few
V gene: TRBV5-1
J gene: TRBJ2-7
CDR3 protein: CASSPNTALSSYEQYF
CDR3 DNA: TGCGCCAGCAGCCCGAATACAGCATTAAGCTCCTACGAGCAGTACTTC

CDR3 length: 16
D gene: -
clone size: many
V gene: TRBV28
J gene: TRBJ2-7
CDR3 protein: CASSLVVRGYSYEQYF
CDR3 DNA: TGTGCCAGCAGTTTAGTAGTTCGGGGTTACTCCTACGAGCAGTACTTC

CDR3 length: 15
D gene: -
clone size: many
V gene: TRBV2
J gene: TRBJ1-1
CDR3 protein: CASNLGGDMNTEAFF
CDR3 DNA: TGTGCCAGCAACTTAGGGGGAGACATGAACACTGAAGCTTTCTTT

CDR3 length: 19
D gene: TRBD2
clone size: -
V gene: TRBV7-9
J gene: TRBJ2-1
CDR3 protein: CASSPRVGASGRSYNEQFF
CDR3 DNA: TGTGCCAGCAGCCCTCGCGTAGGGGCTAGCGGGAGGTCATACAATGAGCAGTTCTTC

CDR3 length: 16
D gene: -
clone size: -
V gene: TRBV27
J gene: TRBJ1-4
CDR3 protein: CASSSDPGATNEKLFF
CDR3 DNA: TGTGCCAGCAGTTCCGATCCGGGGGCAACTAATGAAAAACTGTTTTTT

CDR3 length: 16
D gene: TRBD1
clone size: -
V gene: TRBV7-9
J gene: TRBJ2-3
CDR3 protein: CASSPADRESTDTQYF
CDR3 DNA: TGTGCCAGCAGCCCGGCGGACAGGGAAAGCACAGATACGCAGTATTTT

CDR3 length: 16
D gene: TRBD2
clone size: few
V gene: TRBV24-1
J gene: TRBJ2-2
CDR3 protein: CATSVTAGGLDGELFF
CDR3 DNA: TGTGCCACCAGTGTCACAGCGGGAGGGCTGGACGGGGAGCTGTTTTTT

CDR3 length: 15
D gene: TRBD1
clone size: few
V gene: TRBV20-1
J gene: TRBJ2-1
CDR3 protein: CSAMTGTGARNEQFF
CDR3 DNA: TGCAGTGCCATGACTGGGACAGGGGCAAGGAATGAGCAGTTCTTC

CDR3 length: 14
D gene: -
clone size: -
V gene: TRBV13
J gene: TRBJ2-7
CDR3 protein: CASSPALGSYEQYF
CDR3 DNA: TGTGCCAGCAGCCCCGCGTTGGGTTCCTACGAGCAGTACTTC

CDR3 length: 15
D gene: TRBD2
clone size: many
V gene: TRBV6-1
J gene: TRBJ2-3
CDR3 protein: CASRTSGRRADTQYF
CDR3 DNA: TGTGCCAGCCGGACTAGCGGGAGGAGGGCAGATACGCAGTATTTT

CDR3 length: 13
D gene: -
clone size: -
V gene: TRBV7-3
J gene: TRBJ2-1
CDR3 protein: CASSLSHTEEQFF
CDR3 DNA: TGTGCCAGCAGCTTGTCCCACACCGAAGAGCAGTTCTTC

CDR3 length: 14
D gene: -
clone size: many
V gene: TRBV27
J gene: TRBJ2-4
CDR3 protein: CASSDFQTKNIQYF
CDR3 DNA: TGTGCCAGCAGCGACTTTCAAACCAAAAACATTCAGTACTTC